These 19 T cell receptor beta chains originate from one sample sequenced in a study of cytomegalovirus exposure and HLA in healthy donors (dated 2017 in TCRdb). The library relied on the immunoSEQ multiplex PCR assay. For the multiplex PCR, a mixture combining 60 forward primers for TCR Vbeta segments and 13 reverse primers for TCR Jbeta segments was used. This immuneACCESS table, as held by TCRdb, lists in-frame sequences with V and J called but not all clones. Of the missing ones, under half trace to an unresolved V gene in checked studies; the others have no known cause. Counted in this sample were roughly 100,000 clones; around 75% of them appeared once. The top ten clonotypes cover approximately 9.9% of the sample. The specimen was PBMCs. The receptors here all came from a man aged 18 to 35 in good health and CMV-seropositive.

This clone is a singleton in its sample. This chain uses TRBV28 with TRBJ2-3; 7 nucleotides align to TRBD1. Germline-derived CDR1 and CDR2 are MDHEN and SYDVKM. The junction had 6 bases not matched to a gene; V was cut back by 2 bases and J by 1 base. This CDR3 is 16 amino acids long. CDR3 sequence reads: CASSLDRAVGTDTQYF. The DNA of the CDR3 is TGTGCCAGCAGTTTAGACAGGGCAGTCGGCACAGATACGCAGTATTTT.

The chain is built from TRBV28 and TRBJ2-1; 7 bases agree with TRBD2. CDR3 size: 12 residues. Germline loops: CDR1 MDHEN, CDR2 SYDVKM. The CDR3: CTVGGGYNEQFF. The CDR3 nucleotides are TGTACCGTGGGGGGGGGTTACAATGAGCAGTTCTTC.

This clone has only a few counts. The rearrangement links TRBV5-1 to TRBJ1-4; D remains ambiguous. Germline CDR1 is SGHRS and CDR2 is YFSETQ. The germline V and J ends were trimmed by 4 bases and 4 bases, with 14 bases remaining between them. The CDR3 spans 15 residues. The CDR3 DNA follows: TGCGCCAGCAGCCGAGAACCCCGGAGTAATGAAAAACTGTTTTTT. This gives the protein CASSREPRSNEKLFF.

CDR3 coding DNA: TGTGCCAGCAGCTTCAGGGGGCCCAACGAGCAGTACTTC. Its protein product is CASSFRGPNEQYF. V and J are TRBV7-8 and TRBJ2-7; 8 bases are a match to TRBD1. This CDR3 region has 13 residues. J gave up 5 bases and V 3 bases, and 3 bases lay outside the gene matches. The germline CDR1 and CDR2 sequences are SGHVS and FQNEAQ.

The chain employs TRBV15 and TRBJ1-2; 7 nucleotides line up with TRBD1. The CDR3 sequence is 13 residues long. The germline CDR1 and CDR2 sequences are LNHNV and YYDKDF (reference sequence). The V gene end was trimmed by 2 bases and the J gene end by 6 bases; junction bases not matched to a gene: 3. CDR3 residues: CATSRLQGDGYTF. CDR3 coding DNA: TGTGCCACCAGCAGACTGCAGGGGGATGGCTACACCTTC.

The J gene is TRBJ1-3, the V gene TRBV5-1; 8 bases line up with TRBD1. The trim removed 4 bases at V and 7 bases at J, leaving 7 bases unmatched. The CDR3 is made up of 14 amino acids. CDR1 and CDR2 from the germline V gene are SGHRS and YFSETQ. The CDR3 loop is CASSPDRVSNTIYF. In nucleotides, the CDR3 is TGCGCCAGCAGCCCGGACAGGGTGAGCAACACCATATATTTT.

The rearrangement joins TRBV5-5 to TRBJ2-5; possible D gene TRBD1, 6 bases. The CDR3 is 15 residues long. From germline, CDR1 is SGHKS and CDR2 YYEKEE (reference sequence). V was shortened by 0 bases and J by 4 bases, with 13 bases between the two germline ends. The CDR3 sequence: CASSLEQGPGETQYF. CDR3 bases: TGTGCCAGCAGCTTGGAACAGGGCCCGGGAGAGACCCAGTACTTC.

V and J are TRBV6-5 and TRBJ2-5, with D uncertain. This CDR3 comprises 11 residues. Trimming took 6 bases from V and 5 from J, leaving 7 bases between them. Germline values: CDR1 MNHEY, CDR2 SVGAGI. The CDR3 nucleotides read TGTGCCAGCAGCCACGGGGAGACCCAGTACTTC. Protein sequence: CASSHGETQYF.

The rearrangement uses TRBV28 and TRBJ1-1; 7 nucleotides line up with TRBD1. Germline lookup yields CDR1 MDHEN and CDR2 SYDVKM. Trimming took 1 base from V and 5 from J; bases not matched to a gene: 4. CDR3 length: 14 residues. CDR3 residues: CASSLSSRGTEAFF. DNA for the CDR3: TGTGCCAGCAGTTTATCCAGCAGGGGGACTGAAGCTTTCTTT.

The rearrangement links TRBV5-6 to TRBJ1-1; tentatively, D is TRBD1 (6 bases). The CDR3 is 17 amino acids. Germline-derived CDR1 and CDR2 are SGHDT and YYEEEE. V dropped 2 bases and J dropped 4 bases, with 21 bases sitting between them. DNA of the CDR3: TGTGCCAGCAGCTTCATCTGGGCAGGGGTCGCCGGCACTGAAGCTTTCTTT. Translating gives CASSFIWAGVAGTEAFF.

The genes are TRBV4-1 and TRBJ2-7; 9 bases agree with TRBD1. V gave up 2 bases and J gave up 3 bases; unmatched junction bases: 5. CDR3 length: 15 amino acids. The V gene's germline CDR1 is MGHRA and CDR2 YSYEKL. Written as DNA, the CDR3 is TGCGCCAGCAGCCAACTGACAGGGGGGGACTACGAGCAGTACTTC. Protein product: CASSQLTGGDYEQYF.

The V and J genes are TRBV5-4 and TRBJ1-1, with D hard to call. The CDR3 covers 14 residues. Germline values: CDR1 SGHNT, CDR2 YYREEE (reference sequence). V lost 0 bases and J lost 5, with 11 bases in between. CDR3 coding DNA: TGTGCCAGCAGCTTGGGCTCATTCGGTACTGAAGCTTTCTTT. As protein: CASSLGSFGTEAFF. Combining the CDR3 with reference TRBV5-4 and TRBJ1-1 gives the whole variable domain ETGVTQSPTHLIKTRGQQVTLRCSSQSGHNTVSWYQQALGQGPQFIFQYYREEENGRGNFPPRFSGLQFPNYSSELNVNALELDDSALYLCASSLGSFGTEAFFGQGTRLTVV.

The chain recombines TRBV2 with TRBJ1-5; D gene uncertain. The germline V gene encodes CDR1 SNHLY and CDR2 FYNNEI. Trimming pared 8 bases from V and 2 bases from J, leaving 10 bases between. The CDR3 sequence is 13 residues long. CDR3 in amino acids: CASGGSGNQPQHF. The DNA of the CDR3 is TGTGCCAGCGGAGGCTCAGGCAATCAGCCCCAGCATTTT.

V usage is TRBV27 and J usage is TRBJ1-4; perhaps TRBD1 as D (5 bases). The CDR3 contains 14 residues. Trimming cost V 5 bases and J 8 bases, with 15 bases left between them. The germline gives CDR1 MNHEY, CDR2 SMNVEV (reference sequence). The CDR3 region has the DNA TGTGCCAGCAGTATCAAGGGCCGGGGGGAAAAACTGTTTTTT. This gives the protein CASSIKGRGEKLFF. The variable domain in full, with the rest retrieved from reference TRBV27 and TRBJ1-4, is EAQVTQNPRYLITVTGKKLTVTCSQNMNHEYMSWYRQDPGLGLRQIYYSMNVEVTDKGDVPEGYKVSRKEKRNFPLILESPSPNQTSLYFCASSIKGRGEKLFFGSGTQLSVL.

The CDR3 nucleotides read TGTGCCAGCAGCTCCACGGGTATTCTTGCGGTCTCGAACACTGAAGCTTTCTTT. Translated: CASSSTGILAVSNTEAFF. This rearrangement joins TRBV7-2 to TRBJ1-1, with D unresolved. Trimming cost V 4 bases and J 1 base, with 22 bases left between them. Germline-derived CDR1 and CDR2 are SGHTA and FQGNSA. The CDR3 consists of 18 residues.

This clone showed up just once. V usage is TRBV28 and J usage is TRBJ2-7; 7 positions match TRBD1. Losses at the gene ends were 9 bases for V and 4 bases for J; bases not matched to a gene: 6. The CDR3 has 12 amino acids. The germline V gene encodes CDR1 MDHEN and CDR2 SYDVKM. The CDR3 loop is CASNRGWYEQYF. The CDR3 bases are TGTGCCAGTAACAGGGGTTGGTACGAGCAGTACTTC.

The chain uses TRBV28 and TRBJ2-5, with TRBD1 matching 9 bases. The CDR3 consists of 15 residues. Trimming removed 5 bases from V and 7 bases from J; junction bases left unmatched: 11. CDR1 is MDHEN, CDR2 SYDVKM, per germline. CDR3 protein: CASSLKGQGLMTQYF. The CDR3 DNA reads TGTGCCAGCAGTCTTAAGGGACAGGGTTTAATGACCCAGTACTTC.

The chain recombines TRBV27 with TRBJ2-1, with D uncertain. CDR1 is MNHEY and CDR2 is SMNVEV in the germline V gene (reference sequence). The CDR3 covers 14 residues. Trimming took 3 bases from V and 6 from J, leaving 12 bases between them. The CDR3 reads CASSFQAAFNEQFF. The CDR3 DNA reads as TGTGCCAGCAGTTTTCAGGCAGCCTTCAATGAGCAGTTCTTC.

Only a few counts were recorded for this clone. This chain links TRBV6-6 with TRBJ1-5; D might be TRBD1 (5 bases). The CDR3 loop spans 14 amino acids. The germline V and J ends were trimmed by 5 bases and 2 bases, with 10 bases remaining between them. The germline V gene encodes CDR1 MNHNY and CDR2 SVGAGI (reference sequence). This chain's CDR3 is CASSDRGGNQPQHF. CDR3 DNA sequence: TGTGCCAGCAGTGATAGGGGTGGCAATCAGCCCCAGCATTTT.